This entry concerns a single T cell receptor (beta chain). Its antigen is not identified. V was clipped by 0 bases and J by 0 bases, with 27 bases between them. Germline V gene data show CDR1 as WNHNN and CDR2 as SYGVQD (reference sequence). The CDR3 sequence is 21 residues long. The treatment was: around 19 received Ad26.COV2.S at low or high dose, single or two shots; 5 received placebo; per-sample allocation not given. At day 63 after the first vaccine or placebo injection, samples were drawn. Using immunoSEQ multiplex PCR, the repertoire was profiled, and TCRdb retains in-frame clones only, with some absent. The sample comprises about 320,000 clones, 70% to 90% of which are singletons, and 2% to 2.5% rests with the top ten. The data originate from a study of Ad26.COV2.S vaccination and SARS-CoV-2 variants. Study-level points and caveats: Ad26.COV2.S recipients had broader spike-specific TCRs (P = 0.0014).

The sequence derives from a person between 18 and 59 years old who received the Ad26.COV2.S COVID-19 vaccine or a placebo. The rearrangement links TRBV10-1 to TRBJ2-7; D tentatively reads TRBD1 or TRBD2 (5 bases each). The specimen comprised peripheral blood, sampled in a trial of Ad26.COV2.S vaccine versus placebo. This CDR3 is CASSESNRDPIRDDISYEQYF. The CDR3 DNA is TGCGCCAGCAGTGAGTCGAATAGAGACCCAATCCGGGACGACATCTCCTACGAGCAGTACTTC.